The 25 T cell receptor beta chains presented below share a single source sample, sequenced in a study of blood T cell repertoires in COVID-19. Some clones are missing from TCRdb's copy, which holds only in-frame ones; the method was immunoSEQ multiplex PCR. The profile shows around 700,000 clones, 85% to 90% of them singletons. The sample taken for sequencing was peripheral blood. These receptors originate from a woman younger than 30 with acute or convalescent COVID-19.

The chain links TRBV28 to TRBJ2-3; possibly TRBD2 for D (6 bases). Trimming took 11 bases from V and 1 from J, leaving 13 bases between them. The germline gives CDR1 MDHEN, CDR2 SYDVKM. The CDR3 contains 13 residues. CDR3: CAYQGGGTDTQYF. The DNA for the CDR3 is TGTGCCTACCAGGGAGGTGGCACAGATACGCAGTATTTT.

The V and J genes are TRBV6-5 and TRBJ1-2; D is unclear. Germline CDR1 is MNHEY and CDR2 is SVGAGI. V lost 2 bases and J 6 bases, leaving 13 bases between the germline ends. The CDR3 has 14 residues. The CDR3 region has the DNA TGTGCCAGCAGTTACGGGCTACGCGGGGATGGCTACACCTTC. Its translation: CASSYGLRGDGYTF.

The chain has TRBV2 and TRBJ1-1; 7 bases are a match to TRBD1. With V trimmed by 8 bases and J by 3 bases, 15 bases remained unmatched. Germline loops: CDR1 SNHLY, CDR2 FYNNEI. The CDR3 sequence is 16 residues long. This chain's CDR3 is CASWTEPGRGHTEAFF. Here the CDR3 DNA reads TGTGCCAGCTGGACTGAGCCCGGAAGGGGGCACACTGAAGCTTTCTTT. Together with reference TRBV2 and TRBJ1-1, the CDR3 gives the full variable domain: EPEVTQTPSHQVTQMGQEVILRCVPISNHLYFYWYRQILGQKVEFLVSFYNNEISEKSEIFDDQFSVERPDGSNFTLKIRSTKLEDSAMYFCASWTEPGRGHTEAFFGQGTRLTVV.

This clone was detected once. The chain uses TRBV4-3 and TRBJ2-1, with no clear D. The CDR3 has 14 residues. Germline CDR1 is LGHNA and CDR2 is YSLEER. V lost 1 base, J lost 10 bases, and 14 bases lay in between. CDR3 nucleotides: TGCGCCAGCAGCCAAGGGGCCATTGAGAACGAGCAGTTCTTC. Translating gives CASSQGAIENEQFF.

J is TRBJ1-2 and V is TRBV7-9, with D hard to call. Per germline, CDR1 SEHNR and CDR2 FQNEAQ (reference sequence). This CDR3 spans 13 amino acids. V lost 4 bases, J lost 2 bases, and 8 bases lay in between. DNA of the CDR3: TGTGCCAGCAGCTCCAGTGAAAACTATGGCTACACCTTC. Its translation: CASSSSENYGYTF.

As regards this clone: The sample contains more than one DNA sequence encoding this CDR3. This chain joins TRBV9 and TRBJ1-4; no firm D call. CDR1 is SGDLS, CDR2 YYNGEE, per germline. V shed 3 bases and J shed 3 bases, with 3 bases lying between them. The CDR3 runs 12 residues. This chain's CDR3 is CASSASNEKLFF. CDR3 nucleotide sequence: TGTGCCAGCAGCGCCTCTAATGAAAAACTGTTTTTT. The variable domain in full, with the rest retrieved from reference TRBV9 and TRBJ1-4, is DSGVTQTPKHLITATGQRVTLRCSPRSGDLSVYWYQQSLDQGLQFLIQYYNGEERAKGNILERFSAQQFPDLHSELNLSSLELGDSALYFCASSASNEKLFFGSGTQLSVL.

This chain connects TRBV3-1 (or the pseudogene TRBV3-2) to TRBJ1-2, with D possibly matching TRBD1 (5 bases). Germline V gene data show CDR1 as LGHDT and CDR2 as YNNKEL (reference sequence). The CDR3 runs to 13 residues. V lost 5 bases to trimming and J lost 7 bases, with 14 bases between them. CDR3 nucleotides: TGTGCCAGCAGCGCCGTCCAAGGGGCTGGCTACACCTTC. Encoded protein: CASSAVQGAGYTF.

The chain joins TRBV11-2 to TRBJ2-2, with 8 bases fitting TRBD2. V lost 3 bases to trimming and J lost 1 base; unmatched junction nucleotides: 4. CDR3 length: 16 residues. Germline-derived CDR1 and CDR2 are SGHAT and FQNNGV. This CDR3 is CASSLKLAVNTGELFF. The CDR3 region has the DNA TGTGCCAGCAGCTTGAAACTAGCGGTGAACACCGGGGAGCTGTTTTTT.

This clone was seen only a few times. The V gene is TRBV7-8, the J gene TRBJ2-7, with D perhaps TRBD2 (6 bases). V was pared by 1 base and J by 5 bases, with 15 bases between. Germline values: CDR1 SGHVS, CDR2 FQNEAQ. The CDR3 totals 15 residues. CDR3 DNA sequence: TGTGCCAGCAGCTTAGTGGGACTCCTTACGGACGAGCAGTACTTC. This gives the protein CASSLVGLLTDEQYF. Based on the CDR3 plus reference TRBV7-8 and TRBJ2-7, the full variable domain is GAGVSQSPRYKVAKRGQDVALRCDPISGHVSLFWYQQALGQGPEFLTYFQNEAQLDKSGLPSDRFFAERPEGSVSTLKIQRTQQEDSAVYLCASSLVGLLTDEQYFGPGTRLTVT.

The chain combines TRBV6-5 with TRBJ1-1; D is possibly TRBD1 (6 bases). V was pared by 6 bases and J by 5 bases, with 16 bases between. Per germline, CDR1 MNHEY and CDR2 SVGAGI. The CDR3 has 14 residues. DNA of the CDR3: TGTGCCAGCAGCCGCGGGGAGGGGGTGACTGAAGCTTTCTTT. Translated: CASSRGEGVTEAFF.

The chain is built from TRBV11-2 and TRBJ1-3; TRBD1 might be the D (6 bases). The CDR3 consists of 16 residues. Germline CDR1 and CDR2: SGHAT and FQNNGV. V was trimmed by 5 bases and J by 3 bases, leaving 17 bases between them. In nucleotides, the CDR3 is TGTGCCAGCAGCCCCCCAGGGGCGAATTTTGGAAACACCATATATTTT. Its protein is CASSPPGANFGNTIYF. The full variable domain, its missing parts supplied by reference TRBV11-2 and TRBJ1-3, is EAGVAQSPRYKIIEKRQSVAFWCNPISGHATLYWYQQILGQGPKLLIQFQNNGVVDDSQLPKDRFSAERLKGVDSTLKIQPAKLEDSAVYLCASSPPGANFGNTIYFGEGSWLTVV.

V usage is TRBV4-1 and J usage is TRBJ2-7, with D perhaps matching TRBD1 (6 bases). Germline lookup yields CDR1 MGHRA and CDR2 YSYEKL. The germline V and J ends were trimmed by 4 bases and 5 bases, with 12 bases remaining between them. The CDR3 sequence is 13 residues long. The CDR3 nucleotides read TGCGCCAGCAGCCGACGGGCAGGGGACGAGCAGTACTTC. Translated, it gives CASSRRAGDEQYF.

The CDR3 nucleotides read TGCGCCAGCAGCTTCGGGACAGGAGGAGGCTACACCTTC. It codes for CASSFGTGGGYTF. This rearrangement joins TRBV5-1 to TRBJ1-2, with 8 positions matching TRBD1. The CDR3 loop spans 13 amino acids. Unmatched junction bases numbered 5, after V lost 2 bases and J lost 8 bases. The germline gives CDR1 SGHRS, CDR2 YFSETQ.

This clone was recorded a few times. This chain uses TRBV9 with TRBJ2-7, with TRBD2 matching over 7 bases. The CDR3 loop spans 14 amino acids. The V gene end was trimmed by 4 bases and the J gene end by 4 bases; junction bases not matched to a gene: 8. Germline CDR1 reads SGDLS; CDR2 reads YYNGEE. The CDR3 reads CASSPWGGEYEQYF. Written as DNA, the CDR3 is TGTGCCAGCAGCCCATGGGGGGGGGAGTACGAGCAGTACTTC. The whole variable domain, filled in from reference TRBV9 and TRBJ2-7, reads DSGVTQTPKHLITATGQRVTLRCSPRSGDLSVYWYQQSLDQGLQFLIQYYNGEERAKGNILERFSAQQFPDLHSELNLSSLELGDSALYFCASSPWGGEYEQYFGPGTRLTVT.

The chain joins TRBV24-1 to TRBJ1-3; 8 nucleotides match TRBD1. V lost 9 bases, J lost 4 bases, and 4 bases stayed unmatched. The CDR3 loop spans 13 amino acids. The V gene's germline CDR1 is KGHDR and CDR2 SFDVKD. The CDR3 bases are TGTGCCACCCGACAGGGGTCGGGAAACACCATATATTTT. Residues: CATRQGSGNTIYF.

The chain has TRBV5-1 and TRBJ2-7, with D possibly being TRBD1 (6 bases). The CDR3 runs to 17 residues. The V gene lost 3 bases and the J gene lost 1 base, with 20 bases spanning the gap. CDR1 and CDR2 (germline): SGHRS, YFSETQ. CDR3 coding DNA: TGCGCCAGCAGCTCCCGGAGCGGACAGTTTAGATCCTACGAGCAGTACTTC. It specifies CASSSRSGQFRSYEQYF.

The V and J genes are TRBV12-5 and TRBJ2-1; 8 bases fit TRBD1. This CDR3 has 19 amino acids. Looked up from germline, CDR1 is LGHNT and CDR2 is FRNRAP. The junction had 14 bases not matched to a gene; V was cut back by 3 bases and J by 1 base. The DNA of the CDR3 is TGTGCTAGTGGTTTTCCGGGACAGGAGAAAAAGGTGTCCTACAATGAGCAGTTCTTC. Protein sequence: CASGFPGQEKKVSYNEQFF.

This chain joins TRBV27 and TRBJ2-7; the match to TRBD1 covers 7 bases. Germline V gene sequence: CDR1 MNHEY, CDR2 SMNVEV (reference sequence). This CDR3 is built from 14 residues. The J segment lost 0 bases and the V segment lost 6 bases, leaving 5 bases of the junction unmatched. CDR3 amino acids: CASRYTGVSYEQYF. CDR3 coding DNA: TGTGCCAGCAGGTATACAGGGGTCTCCTACGAGCAGTACTTC.

The chain recombines TRBV2 with TRBJ1-1, with TRBD1 matching 7 bases. Germline V gene data show CDR1 as SNHLY and CDR2 as FYNNEI. The CDR3 contains 15 residues. The V and J ends lost 7 bases and 0 bases, in that order; junction bases with no gene match: 8. The CDR3 spells CASTRQGGMNTEAFF. CDR3 nucleotide sequence: TGTGCCAGCACAAGACAGGGAGGCATGAACACTGAAGCTTTCTTT.

This rearrangement joins TRBV2 to TRBJ1-1, with D tentatively TRBD1 (5 bases). V was shortened by 6 bases and J by 0 bases, with 11 bases between the two germline ends. The germline V gene encodes CDR1 SNHLY and CDR2 FYNNEI. The CDR3 covers 14 residues. The CDR3, as DNA: TGTGCCAGCAGCCTCGACAGATTGAACACTGAAGCTTTCTTT. It is translated as CASSLDRLNTEAFF.

The rearrangement joins TRBV27 to TRBJ1-6; TRBD1 matches 8 bases. Germline-derived CDR1 and CDR2 are MNHEY and SMNVEV (reference sequence). The CDR3 covers 16 residues. After removal of 5 bases from V and 3 bases from J, the junction contained 6 bases not matched to a gene. The CDR3 sequence is CASSIQTGVYNSPLHF. The CDR3 DNA is TGTGCCAGCAGTATCCAGACAGGGGTCTATAATTCACCCCTCCACTTT.

This chain uses TRBV12-3 or TRBV12-4 with TRBJ2-7; TRBD1 matches 9 bases. The CDR3 has 13 amino acids. V was pared by 4 bases and J by 7 bases, with 5 bases of the junction left unmatched. This chain's CDR3 is CASSYWTGDEQYF. The CDR3 DNA reads TGTGCCAGCAGTTACTGGACAGGGGATGAGCAGTACTTC.

The J gene is TRBJ1-4, the V gene TRBV29-1; TRBD1 agrees at 7 bases. Trimming at V came to 4 bases and at J to 7 bases, leaving 6 bases not matched to a gene. The CDR3 has 13 amino acids. Germline V CDR1 and CDR2: SQVTM, ANQGSEA. CDR3: CSVAGGGGEKLFF. The CDR3 region has the DNA TGCAGCGTTGCGGGAGGGGGCGGTGAAAAACTGTTTTTT.

The chain employs TRBV18 and TRBJ1-2; the match to TRBD1 covers 8 bases. CDR3 length: 15 amino acids. After removal of 2 bases from V and 5 bases from J, the junction contained 7 bases not matched to a gene. CDR1 and CDR2 (germline): KGHSH, LQKENI. CDR3 protein: CASSPGTGNRYGYTF. The CDR3 nucleotides are TGTGCCAGCTCACCAGGGACAGGTAACCGTTATGGCTACACCTTC.

The J gene is TRBJ2-3, the V gene TRBV27, with TRBD2 matching 8 bases. V lost 7 bases and J lost 2; bases outside the gene matches: 8. This CDR3 contains 15 residues. The germline gives CDR1 MNHEY, CDR2 SMNVEV (reference sequence). CDR3 amino acids: CASTLRGVPTDTQYF. CDR3 nucleotide sequence: TGTGCCAGCACGCTGCGGGGGGTTCCCACAGATACGCAGTATTTT.